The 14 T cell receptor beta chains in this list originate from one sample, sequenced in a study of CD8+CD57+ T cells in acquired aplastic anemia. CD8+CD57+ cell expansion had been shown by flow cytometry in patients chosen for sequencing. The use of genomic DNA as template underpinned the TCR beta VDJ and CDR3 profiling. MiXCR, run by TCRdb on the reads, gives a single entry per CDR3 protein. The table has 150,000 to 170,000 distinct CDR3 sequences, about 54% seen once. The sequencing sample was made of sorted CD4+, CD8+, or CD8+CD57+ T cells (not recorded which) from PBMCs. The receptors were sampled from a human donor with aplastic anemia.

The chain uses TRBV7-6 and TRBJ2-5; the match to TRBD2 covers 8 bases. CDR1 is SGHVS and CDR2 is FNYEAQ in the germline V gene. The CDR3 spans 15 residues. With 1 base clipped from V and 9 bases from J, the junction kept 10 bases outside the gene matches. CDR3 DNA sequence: TGTGCCAGCAGCTTAGTAGCGGGGAGTGGTCCGGCCCAGTACTTC. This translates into CASSLVAGSGPAQYF.

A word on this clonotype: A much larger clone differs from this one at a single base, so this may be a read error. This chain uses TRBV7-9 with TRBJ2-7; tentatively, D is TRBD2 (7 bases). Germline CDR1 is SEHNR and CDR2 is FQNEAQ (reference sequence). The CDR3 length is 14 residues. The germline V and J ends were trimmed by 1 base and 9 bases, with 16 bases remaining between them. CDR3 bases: TGTGCCAGCAGCTTAGGGCGGGGGCGCAGCGGGCAGTACTTC. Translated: CASSLGRGRSGQYF.

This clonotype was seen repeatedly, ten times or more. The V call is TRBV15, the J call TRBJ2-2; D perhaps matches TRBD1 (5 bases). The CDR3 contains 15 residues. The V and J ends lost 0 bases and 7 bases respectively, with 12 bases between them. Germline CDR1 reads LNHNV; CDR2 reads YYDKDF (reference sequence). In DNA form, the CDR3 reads TGTGCCACCAGCAGAGATGGGGCAGGGTTCGGGGAGCTGTTTTTT. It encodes CATSRDGAGFGELFF.

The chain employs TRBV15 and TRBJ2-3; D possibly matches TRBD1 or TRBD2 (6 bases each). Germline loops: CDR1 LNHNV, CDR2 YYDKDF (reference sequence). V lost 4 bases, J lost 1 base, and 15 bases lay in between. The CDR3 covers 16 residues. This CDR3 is CATSKEGGSGTDTQYF. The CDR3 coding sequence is TGTGCCACCAGCAAAGAGGGGGGTTCGGGCACAGATACGCAGTATTTT.

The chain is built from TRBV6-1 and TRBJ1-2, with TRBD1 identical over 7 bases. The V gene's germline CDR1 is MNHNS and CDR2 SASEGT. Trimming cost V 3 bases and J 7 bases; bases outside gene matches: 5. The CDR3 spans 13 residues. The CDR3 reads CASSDKGAGGYTF. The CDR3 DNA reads TGTGCCAGCAGTGACAAGGGGGCTGGTGGCTACACCTTC.

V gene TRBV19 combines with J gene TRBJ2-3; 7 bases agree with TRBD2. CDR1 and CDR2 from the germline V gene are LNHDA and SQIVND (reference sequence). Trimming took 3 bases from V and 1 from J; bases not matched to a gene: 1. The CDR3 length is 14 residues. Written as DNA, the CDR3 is TGTGCCAGTAGTATTCGGGGGGGCACAGATACGCAGTATTTT. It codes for CASSIRGGTDTQYF. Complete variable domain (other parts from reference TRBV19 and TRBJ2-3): DGGITQSPKYLFRKEGQNVTLSCEQNLNHDAMYWYRQDPGQGLRLIYYSQIVNDFQKGDIAEGYSVSREKKESFPLTVTSAQKNPTAFYLCASSIRGGTDTQYFGPGTRLTVL.

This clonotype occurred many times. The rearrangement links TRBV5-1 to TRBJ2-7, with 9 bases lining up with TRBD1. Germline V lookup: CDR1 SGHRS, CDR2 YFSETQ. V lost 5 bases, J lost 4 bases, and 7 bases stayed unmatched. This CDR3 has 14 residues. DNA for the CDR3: TGCGCCAGCAGAATACAGGGGGCCCCATACGAGCAGTACTTC. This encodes CASRIQGAPYEQYF.

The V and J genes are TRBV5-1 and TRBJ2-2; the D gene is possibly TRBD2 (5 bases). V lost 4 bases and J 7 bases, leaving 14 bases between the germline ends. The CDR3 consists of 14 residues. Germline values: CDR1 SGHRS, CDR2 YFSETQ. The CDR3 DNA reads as TGCGCCAGCAGCCAGAACCTAGCCCTCGGGGAGCTGTTTTTT. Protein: CASSQNLALGELFF.

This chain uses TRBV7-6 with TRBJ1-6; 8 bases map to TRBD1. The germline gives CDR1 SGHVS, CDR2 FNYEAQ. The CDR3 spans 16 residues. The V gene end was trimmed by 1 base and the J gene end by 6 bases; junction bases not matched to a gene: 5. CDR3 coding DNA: TGTGCCAGCAGCTTAGAACAAGGACAGGGTAATTCACCCCTCCACTTT. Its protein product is CASSLEQGQGNSPLHF.

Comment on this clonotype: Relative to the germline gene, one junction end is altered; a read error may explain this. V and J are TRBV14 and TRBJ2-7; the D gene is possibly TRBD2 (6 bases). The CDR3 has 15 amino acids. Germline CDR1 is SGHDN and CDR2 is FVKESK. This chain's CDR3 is CACSLVAEGSYEQYF. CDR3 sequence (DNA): TGTGCCTGCAGCCTAGTAGCGGAGGGGAGCTACGAGCAGTACTTC. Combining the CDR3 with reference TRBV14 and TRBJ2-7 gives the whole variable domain EAGVTQFPSHSVIEKGQTVTLRCDPISGHDNLYWYRRVMGKEIKFLLHFVKESKQDESGMPNNRFLAERTGGTYSTLKVQPAELEDSGVYFCACSLVAEGSYEQYFGPGTRLTVT.

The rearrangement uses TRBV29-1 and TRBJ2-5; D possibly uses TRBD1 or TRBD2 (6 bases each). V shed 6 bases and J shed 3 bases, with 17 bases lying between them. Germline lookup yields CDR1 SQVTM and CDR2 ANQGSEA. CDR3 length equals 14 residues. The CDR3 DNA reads TGCAGCGTGCTTCGAGGGGGGCGTAAAGAGACCCAGTACTTC. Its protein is CSVLRGGRKETQYF.

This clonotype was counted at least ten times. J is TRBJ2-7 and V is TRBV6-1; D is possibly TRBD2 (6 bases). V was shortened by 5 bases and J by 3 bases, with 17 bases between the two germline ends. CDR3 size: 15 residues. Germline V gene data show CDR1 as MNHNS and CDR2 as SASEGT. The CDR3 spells CASSQTGEIYYEQYF. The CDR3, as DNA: TGTGCCAGCAGTCAGACGGGGGAAATCTACTACGAGCAGTACTTC.

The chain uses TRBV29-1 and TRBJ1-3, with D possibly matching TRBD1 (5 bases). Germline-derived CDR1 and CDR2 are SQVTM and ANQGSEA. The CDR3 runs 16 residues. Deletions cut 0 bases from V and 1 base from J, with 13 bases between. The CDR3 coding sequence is TGCAGCGTTGAAGAGGCCCGCGGGGGATCTGGAAACACCATATATTTT. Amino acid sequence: CSVEEARGGSGNTIYF.

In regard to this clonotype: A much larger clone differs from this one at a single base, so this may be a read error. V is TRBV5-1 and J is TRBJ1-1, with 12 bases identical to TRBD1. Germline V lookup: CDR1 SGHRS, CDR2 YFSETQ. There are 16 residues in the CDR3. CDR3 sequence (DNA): TGCGCCAGCAGCAGGGGGACAGGGGGCATGAACACTGAAGCTCTCTTT. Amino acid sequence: CASSRGTGGMNTEALF.